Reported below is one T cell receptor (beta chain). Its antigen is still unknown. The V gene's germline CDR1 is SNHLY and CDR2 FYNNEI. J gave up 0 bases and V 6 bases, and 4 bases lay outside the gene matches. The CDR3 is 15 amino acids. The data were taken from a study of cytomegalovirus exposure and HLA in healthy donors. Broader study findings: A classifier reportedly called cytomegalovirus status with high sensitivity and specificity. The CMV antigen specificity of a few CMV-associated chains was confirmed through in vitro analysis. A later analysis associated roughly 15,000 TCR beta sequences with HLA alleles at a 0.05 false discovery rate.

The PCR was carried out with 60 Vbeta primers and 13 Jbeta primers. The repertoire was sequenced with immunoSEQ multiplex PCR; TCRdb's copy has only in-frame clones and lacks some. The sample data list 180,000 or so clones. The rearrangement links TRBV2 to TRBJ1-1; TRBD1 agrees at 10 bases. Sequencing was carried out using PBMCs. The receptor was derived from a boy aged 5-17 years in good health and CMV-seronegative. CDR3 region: CASRWTGGLNTEAFF. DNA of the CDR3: TGTGCCAGCAGATGGACAGGGGGTCTGAACACTGAAGCTTTCTTT.